Following are 15 T cell receptor beta chains from one sample sequenced in a study of Ad26.COV2.S vaccination and SARS-CoV-2 variants. Treatment in this sample: around 19 received Ad26.COV2.S at low or high dose, single or two shots; several received placebo; per-sample allocation not given. All samples were drawn on day 63, counting from the first vaccine or placebo injection. Libraries were prepared by immunoSEQ multiplex PCR; TCRdb keeps only in-frame clonotypes and omits some of them. The data contain about 350,000 clones, roughly 81% of them singletons. The sequencing used peripheral blood, collected in a trial of Ad26.COV2.S vaccine versus placebo. Receptors were obtained from a person between 18 and 59 years old who received the Ad26.COV2.S COVID-19 vaccine or a placebo.

The chain joins TRBV5-6 to TRBJ2-7; 7 bases are a match to TRBD1. The CDR3 length is 16 residues. Trimming at V came to 5 bases and at J to 3 bases, leaving 14 bases not matched to a gene. Germline V gene lookup returns CDR1 SGHDT and CDR2 YYEEEE. CDR3 sequence: CASSCNPTGTDYEQYF. The CDR3 DNA reads TGTGCCAGCAGTTGCAACCCGACAGGGACCGACTACGAGCAGTACTTC.

The chain couples TRBV30 to TRBJ1-2; TRBD1 matches at 7 bases. This CDR3 has 15 residues. The germline V gene has CDR1 GTSNPN and CDR2 SVGIG (reference sequence). The V and J ends lost 0 bases and 3 bases, in that order; junction bases with no gene match: 7. CDR3 nucleotides: TGTGCCTGGAGTGTACGGAACAGGGGTCACTATGGCTACACCTTC. Its translation is CAWSVRNRGHYGYTF.

This sequence joins TRBV4-3 and TRBJ2-7; the D gene is possibly TRBD1 (5 bases). CDR3 length: 15 residues. The germline CDR1 and CDR2 sequences are LGHNA and YSLEER. Between the trimmed V and J ends, which lost 1 base and 5 bases, there was a span of 15 bases. CDR3 coding DNA: TGCGCCAGCAGCCAAGTATTGGACAAAAAAAACGAGCAGTACTTC. Translation gives CASSQVLDKKNEQYF.

The CDR3 protein is CASSYGSAAVNSPLHF. The CDR3 DNA is TGTGCCAGCAGTTACGGGAGTGCGGCAGTAAATTCACCCCTCCACTTT. The V gene is TRBV6-5, the J gene TRBJ1-6, with D hard to call. Trimming pared 2 bases from V and 7 bases from J, leaving 15 bases between. In germline, CDR1 is MNHEY, CDR2 SVGAGI. The CDR3 spans 16 residues.

The chain is built from TRBV4-1 and TRBJ2-3, with 16 nucleotides matching TRBD2. Germline values: CDR1 MGHRA, CDR2 YSYEKL. The junction had 2 bases not matched to a gene; V was cut back by 0 bases and J by 2 bases. CDR3 length: 18 amino acids. CDR3 bases: TGCGCCAGCAGCCAAGAGGGACTAGCGGGAGGGAACACAGATACGCAGTATTTT. Encoded protein: CASSQEGLAGGNTDTQYF.

The rearrangement uses TRBV9 and TRBJ2-2, with TRBD2 matching 8 bases. CDR1 SGDLS and CDR2 YYNGEE come from the germline V gene. The V gene end was trimmed by 4 bases and the J gene end by 3 bases; junction bases not matched to a gene: 11. The CDR3 extends over 17 amino acids. The CDR3, as DNA: TGTGCCAGCAGCCCCCCCGGAAGCGGGGGCTACACCGGGGAGCTGTTTTTT. Amino acid sequence: CASSPPGSGGYTGELFF.

This clone was observed once. The sample has other DNA sequences that encode this CDR3 too. V is TRBV9 and J is TRBJ2-2, with TRBD2 matching 10 bases. The V gene end was trimmed by 3 bases and the J gene end by 2 bases; junction bases not matched to a gene: 7. In germline, CDR1 is SGDLS, CDR2 YYNGEE. The CDR3 length is 17 residues. CDR3 in amino acids: CASSGPAGGRNTGELFF. The CDR3 region has the DNA TGTGCCAGCAGCGGACCAGCGGGAGGGCGCAACACCGGGGAGCTGTTTTTT.

To note about this clone: The junction and the germline gene differ at one end; a read error may be behind it. This chain uses TRBV3-1 (or the pseudogene TRBV3-2) with TRBJ1-3; possibly TRBD1 for D (5 bases). Germline-derived CDR1 and CDR2 are LGHDT and YNNKEL (reference sequence). CDR3 length: 12 residues. CDR3 nucleotides: TGTGCCAGCAGCCATAGCCGGGACCAAAGGTTTTTT. Protein sequence: CASSHSRDQRFF.

The rearrangement joins TRBV24-1 to TRBJ2-3; D might be TRBD1 (6 bases). CDR1 is KGHDR and CDR2 is SFDVKD in the germline V gene. The CDR3 runs to 16 residues. Trimming cost V 5 bases and J 1 base, with 15 bases left between them. CDR3 nucleotide sequence: TGTGCCACCAGTGCCACAGGGTTGGGGGGCACAGATACGCAGTATTTT. Amino acid sequence: CATSATGLGGTDTQYF.

J is TRBJ1-2 and V is TRBV19; D gene uncertain. V lost 3 bases and J 0 bases, leaving 8 bases between the germline ends. This CDR3 has 14 residues. Per germline, CDR1 LNHDA and CDR2 SQIVND (reference sequence). CDR3 nucleotide sequence: TGTGCCAGTAGTATGGAGGTGGCTAACTATGGCTACACCTTC. Its translation is CASSMEVANYGYTF.

The chain couples TRBV11-3 to TRBJ2-1; D is ambiguous. This CDR3 is 15 amino acids long. Germline V gene lookup returns CDR1 SGHNT and CDR2 YENEEA. V lost 2 bases to trimming and J lost 0 bases, with 8 bases between them. CDR3 in DNA: TGTGCCAGCAGCTTACTCCTTAGCTCCTACAATGAGCAGTTCTTC. Protein product: CASSLLLSSYNEQFF.

The chain carries TRBV5-1 and TRBJ1-1; the D gene is possibly TRBD1 (5 bases). Trimming cost V 4 bases and J 5 bases, with 18 bases left between them. Looked up from germline, CDR1 is SGHRS and CDR2 is YFSETQ. The CDR3 is 15 amino acids. The CDR3 is CASSPDGHGGTEAFF. The CDR3 DNA reads as TGCGCCAGCAGCCCCGATGGGCACGGGGGGACTGAAGCTTTCTTT. Supplemented by reference TRBV5-1 and TRBJ1-1, the full variable domain reads KAGVTQTPRYLIKTRGQQVTLSCSPISGHRSVSWYQQTPGQGLQFLFEYFSETQRNKGNFPGRFSGRQFSNSRSEMNVSTLELGDSALYLCASSPDGHGGTEAFFGQGTRLTVV.

The V gene is TRBV24-1, the J gene TRBJ2-7; D is unresolved. V was pared by 4 bases and J by 2 bases, with 14 bases between. Germline CDR1 KGHDR, CDR2 SFDVKD. This CDR3 spans 15 amino acids. DNA for the CDR3: TGTGCCACCAGTGACCCCTCCCGGTCCACCTACGAGCAGTACTTC. Its translation: CATSDPSRSTYEQYF.

This chain uses TRBV28 with TRBJ2-5, with D hard to call. V dropped 5 bases and J dropped 1 base, with 17 bases sitting between them. The CDR3 covers 16 residues. The germline V gene has CDR1 MDHEN and CDR2 SYDVKM. The CDR3 is CASSTWDPSPQETQYF. CDR3 DNA sequence: TGTGCCAGCAGTACGTGGGATCCATCTCCCCAAGAGACCCAGTACTTC. The variable domain in full, completed from reference TRBV28 and TRBJ2-5, reads DVKVTQSSRYLVKRTGEKVFLECVQDMDHENMFWYRQDPGLGLRLIYFSYDVKMKEKGDIPEGYSVSREKKERFSLILESASTNQTSMYLCASSTWDPSPQETQYFGPGTRLLVL.

CDR3 loop: CSASLGDDNSPLHF. The CDR3 bases are TGCAGTGCTAGTCTAGGAGACGATAATTCACCCCTCCACTTT. V and J are TRBV20-1 and TRBJ1-6; D remains unclear. The CDR3 covers 14 residues. Germline V gene data show CDR1 as DFQATT and CDR2 as SNEGSKA (reference sequence). The V and J ends lost 3 bases and 5 bases respectively, with 11 bases between them.